This entry describes one T cell receptor beta chain. Other DNA sequences within the sample encode an identical CDR3. This specimen belongs to a study of technical replicates of blood from a handful of donors. This CDR3 region has 14 residues. Germline V gene sequence: CDR1 SGDLS, CDR2 YYNGEE. Trimming left V 0 bases short and J 1 base short, with 6 bases between. Produced via immunoSEQ multiplex PCR; TCRdb's table is partial and in-frame only. The data hold 90,000 to 100,000 clones, with around 96% observed a single time. The sample was T cells isolated from PBMCs. The V and J genes are TRBV9 and TRBJ2-3; a possible D gene is TRBD1 (5 bases). The receptor was derived from a human donor in good health. The CDR3 DNA reads as TGTGCCAGCAGCGTAGGCAGGGGCACAGATACGCAGTATTTT. Translation gives CASSVGRGTDTQYF.